A selection of T cell receptor beta chains follows, all from one sample in a study of T cells after posttransplantation cyclophosphamide. Here immunoSEQ multiplex PCR was the method, and the copy in TCRdb shows in-frame clones only, minus some. The repertoire yields 40,000 to 45,000 clones, none seen only once; the top ten contain about 2.3%. Material: PBMCs. These receptors came from a man in his forties in good health, CMV-negative, and a related stem cell transplant donor. The CDR3 runs from the conserved cysteine through the conserved F or W. Each record gives: J gene, clone size, V gene, D gene, CDR3 protein, CDR3 DNA. D genes are given only for firm matches. Clone size is not always given. Where it is, it says once, few, many or a class for expanded clones.

TRBJ1-1 NA TRBV6-5 NA CASSRPRQVPTEAFF TGTGCCAGCAGTCGCCCAAGACAGGTTCCCACTGAAGCTTTCTTT
TRBJ2-6 many TRBV2 TRBD1 CASSYQPGQGLSGANVLTF TGTGCCAGCTCCTATCAACCGGGACAGGGCCTCTCTGGGGCCAACGTCCTGACTTTC
TRBJ2-1 many TRBV5-3 TRBD1 CARSLGGQGNNEQFF TGTGCCAGAAGCTTGGGGGGACAGGGGAACAATGAGCAGTTCTTC
TRBJ2-2 many TRBV11-3 NA CASSITSTGELFF TGTGCCAGCAGCATAACAAGCACCGGGGAGCTGTTTTTT
TRBJ1-5 many TRBV30 TRBD1 CAWSGGQGEYQPQHF TGTGCCTGGAGTGGAGGACAGGGAGAATATCAGCCCCAGCATTTT
TRBJ1-1 medium-sized TRBV5-1 TRBD1 CASSLARGVGTEAFF TGCGCCAGCAGCTTGGCCAGGGGGGTAGGCACTGAAGCTTTCTTT
TRBJ2-1 many TRBV19 TRBD1 CASSRGQGPYNEQFF TGTGCCAGTAGTAGGGGACAGGGTCCCTACAATGAGCAGTTCTTC
TRBJ2-1 many TRBV19 NA CASSVAGVSYEQFF TGTGCCAGTAGTGTTGCAGGGGTTTCCTATGAGCAGTTCTTC
TRBJ2-5 few TRBV7-8 TRBD2 CASSLVAGGPETQYF TGTGCCAGCAGCTTAGTAGCGGGAGGGCCGGAGACCCAGTACTTC
TRBJ1-2 many TRBV5-6 NA CASSVVEGPYGYTF TGTGCCAGCAGCGTAGTGGAGGGTCCCTATGGCTACACCTTC
TRBJ2-5 many TRBV19 TRBD2 CASSMSGRAETQYF TGTGCCAGTAGTATGAGCGGGAGGGCTGAGACCCAGTACTTC
TRBJ2-5 many TRBV7-7 NA CASSRTFQETQYF TGTGCTAGCAGCCGGACTTTCCAAGAGACCCAGTACTTC
TRBJ1-2 many TRBV4-2 TRBD1 CASSQRTGDYGYTF TGTGCCAGCAGCCAACGCACAGGGGATTATGGCTACACCTTC
TRBJ2-2 many TRBV19 TRBD2 CASRTSGRTGELFF TGTGCCAGTAGGACTAGCGGGAGAACCGGGGAGCTGTTTTTT
TRBJ2-7 many TRBV5-5 TRBD1 CASSVYPTGYSYEQYF TGTGCCAGCAGCGTATACCCGACAGGGTACTCCTACGAGCAGTACTTC
TRBJ1-1 many TRBV18 NA CASSPQIAQGQAFF TGTGCCAGCTCACCCCAAATTGCTCAGGGGCAAGCTTTCTTT
TRBJ2-5 many TRBV5-1 NA CASSPEGTKTQYF TGCGCCAGCAGTCCGGAGGGCACTAAGACCCAGTACTTC